This T cell receptor (beta chain) was captured in a study of blood T cell repertoires in COVID-19. Whole-study context: PBMCs, B-cell-depleted T cells, or T cells were the source of the cDNA or gDNA that made up the material.

Sequencing was performed with immunoSEQ multiplex PCR; in TCRdb, only in-frame clones are kept and a portion is missing. The table has about 180,000 clones, roughly 84% seen once. This clone was observed at least ten times. There are 17 residues in the CDR3. The junction had 3 bases not matched to a gene; V was cut back by 1 base and J by 1 base. The germline V gene has CDR1 SGHDT and CDR2 YYEEEE. Seattle patients were enrolled while actively infected and followed longitudinally. This chain uses TRBV5-6 with TRBJ2-1; TRBD2 agrees at 12 bases. This TCR was recovered from a woman between 35 and 50 years old with COVID-19, enrolled during active disease. Sequencing was carried out using peripheral blood. CDR3 sequence reads: CASSLKGLAGSYNEQFF. CDR3 nucleotides: TGTGCCAGCAGCTTGAAAGGACTAGCGGGGTCCTACAATGAGCAGTTCTTC.